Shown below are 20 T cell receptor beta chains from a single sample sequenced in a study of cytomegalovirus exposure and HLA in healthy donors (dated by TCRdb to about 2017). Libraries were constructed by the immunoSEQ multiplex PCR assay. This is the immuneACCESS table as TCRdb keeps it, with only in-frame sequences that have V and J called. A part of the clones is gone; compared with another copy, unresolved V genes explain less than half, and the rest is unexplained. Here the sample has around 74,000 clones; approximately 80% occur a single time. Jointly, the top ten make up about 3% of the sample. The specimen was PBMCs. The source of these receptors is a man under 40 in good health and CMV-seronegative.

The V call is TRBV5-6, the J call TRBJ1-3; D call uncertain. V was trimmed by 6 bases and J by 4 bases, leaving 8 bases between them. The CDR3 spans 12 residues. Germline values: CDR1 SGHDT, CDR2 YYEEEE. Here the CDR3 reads CASTSAGNTIYF. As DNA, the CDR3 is TGTGCCAGCACGAGTGCCGGAAACACCATATATTTT.

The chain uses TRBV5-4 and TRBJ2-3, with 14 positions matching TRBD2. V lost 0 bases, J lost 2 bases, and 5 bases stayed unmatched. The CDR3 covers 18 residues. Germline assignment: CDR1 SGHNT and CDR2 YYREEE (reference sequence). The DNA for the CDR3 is TGTGCCAGCAGCTTGGGACTAGCGGGGGGGCCATCCACAGATACGCAGTATTTT. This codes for CASSLGLAGGPSTDTQYF.

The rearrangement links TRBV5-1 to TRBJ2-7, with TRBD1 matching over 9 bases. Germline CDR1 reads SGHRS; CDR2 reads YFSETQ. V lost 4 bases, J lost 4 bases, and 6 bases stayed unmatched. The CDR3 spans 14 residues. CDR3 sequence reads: CASSLGQGIYEQYF. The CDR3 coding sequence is TGCGCCAGCAGCCTGGGACAGGGAATATACGAGCAGTACTTC. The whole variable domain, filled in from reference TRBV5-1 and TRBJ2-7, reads KAGVTQTPRYLIKTRGQQVTLSCSPISGHRSVSWYQQTPGQGLQFLFEYFSETQRNKGNFPGRFSGRQFSNSRSEMNVSTLELGDSALYLCASSLGQGIYEQYFGPGTRLTVT.

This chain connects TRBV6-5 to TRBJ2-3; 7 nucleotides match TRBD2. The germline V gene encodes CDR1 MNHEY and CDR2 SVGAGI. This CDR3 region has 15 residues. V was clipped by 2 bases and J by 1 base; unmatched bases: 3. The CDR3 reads CASSYAGLGTDTQYF. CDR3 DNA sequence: TGTGCCAGCAGTTACGCAGGACTAGGCACAGATACGCAGTATTTT.

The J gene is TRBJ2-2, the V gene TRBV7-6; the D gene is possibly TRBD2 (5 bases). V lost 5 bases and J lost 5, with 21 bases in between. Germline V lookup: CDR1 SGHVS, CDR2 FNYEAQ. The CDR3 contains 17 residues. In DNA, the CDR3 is TGTGCCAGCAGCAAACTTCTTAGCGCCGGATTTACCGGGGAGCTGTTTTTT. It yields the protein CASSKLLSAGFTGELFF.

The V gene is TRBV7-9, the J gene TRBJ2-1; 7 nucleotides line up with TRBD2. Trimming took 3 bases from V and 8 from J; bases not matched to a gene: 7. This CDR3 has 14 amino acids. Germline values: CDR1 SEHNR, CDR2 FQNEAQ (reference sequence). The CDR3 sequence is CASSLGGINDEQFF. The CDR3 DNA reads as TGTGCCAGCAGCTTGGGGGGGATTAACGATGAGCAGTTCTTC.

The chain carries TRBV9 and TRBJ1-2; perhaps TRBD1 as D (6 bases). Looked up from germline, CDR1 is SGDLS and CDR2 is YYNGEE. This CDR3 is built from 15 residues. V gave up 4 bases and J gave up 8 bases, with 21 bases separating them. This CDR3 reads CASSIGDRNAWGYTF. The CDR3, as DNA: TGTGCCAGCAGCATCGGCGACAGGAATGCATGGGGCTACACCTTC.

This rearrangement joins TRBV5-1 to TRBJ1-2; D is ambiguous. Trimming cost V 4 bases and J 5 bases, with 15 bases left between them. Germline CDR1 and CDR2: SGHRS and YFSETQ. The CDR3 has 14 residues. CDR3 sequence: CASSLDTNLYGYTF. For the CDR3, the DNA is TGCGCCAGCAGCCTCGATACTAATTTGTATGGCTACACCTTC.

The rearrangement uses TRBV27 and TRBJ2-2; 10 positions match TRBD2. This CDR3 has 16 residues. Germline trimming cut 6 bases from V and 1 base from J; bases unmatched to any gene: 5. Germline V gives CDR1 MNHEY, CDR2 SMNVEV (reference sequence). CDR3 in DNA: TGTGCCAGCAGCTGGACTAGCGGAGAGAACACCGGGGAGCTGTTTTTT. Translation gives CASSWTSGENTGELFF.

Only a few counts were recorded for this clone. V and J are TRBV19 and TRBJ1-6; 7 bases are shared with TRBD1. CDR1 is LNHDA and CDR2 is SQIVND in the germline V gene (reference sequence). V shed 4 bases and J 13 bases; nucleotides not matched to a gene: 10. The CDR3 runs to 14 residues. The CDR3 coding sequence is TGTGCCAGTAGTACCACAGGGGCACGGAATCCCCTCCACTTT. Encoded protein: CASSTTGARNPLHF.

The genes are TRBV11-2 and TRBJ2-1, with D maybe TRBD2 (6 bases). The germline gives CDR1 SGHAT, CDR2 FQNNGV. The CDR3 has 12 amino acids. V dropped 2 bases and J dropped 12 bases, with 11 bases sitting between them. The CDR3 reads CASSLTSMGQFF. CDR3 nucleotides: TGTGCCAGCAGCTTAACTAGCATGGGGCAGTTCTTC. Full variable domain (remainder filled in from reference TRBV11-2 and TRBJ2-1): EAGVAQSPRYKIIEKRQSVAFWCNPISGHATLYWYQQILGQGPKLLIQFQNNGVVDDSQLPKDRFSAERLKGVDSTLKIQPAKLEDSAVYLCASSLTSMGQFFGPGTRLTVL.

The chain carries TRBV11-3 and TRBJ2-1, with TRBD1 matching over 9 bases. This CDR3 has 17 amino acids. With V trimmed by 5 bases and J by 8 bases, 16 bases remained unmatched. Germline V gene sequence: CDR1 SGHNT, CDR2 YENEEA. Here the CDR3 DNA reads TGTGCCAGCAGCGGATGGACAGGGGCCAACCGAGGAGATGAGCAGTTCTTC. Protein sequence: CASSGWTGANRGDEQFF.

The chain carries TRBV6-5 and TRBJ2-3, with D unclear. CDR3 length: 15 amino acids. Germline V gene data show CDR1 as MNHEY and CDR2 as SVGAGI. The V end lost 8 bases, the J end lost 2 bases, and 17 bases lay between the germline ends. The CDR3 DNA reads TGTGCCAGCGGGCCCGATCCTACCGCCACAGATACGCAGTATTTT. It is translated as CASGPDPTATDTQYF.

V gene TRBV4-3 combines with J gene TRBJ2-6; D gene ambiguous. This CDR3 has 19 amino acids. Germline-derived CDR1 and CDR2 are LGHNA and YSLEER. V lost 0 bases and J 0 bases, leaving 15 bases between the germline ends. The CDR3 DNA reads TGCGCCAGCAGCCAAGATTCGGGTGTTGGTCTCTCTGGGGCCAACGTCCTGACTTTC. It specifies CASSQDSGVGLSGANVLTF.

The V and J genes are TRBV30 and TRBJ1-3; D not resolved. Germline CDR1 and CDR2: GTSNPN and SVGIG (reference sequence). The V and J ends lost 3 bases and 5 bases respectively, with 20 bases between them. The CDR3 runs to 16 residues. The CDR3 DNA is TGTGCCTGGAGCTTACGGGGTGTCGGCCTGAGAAACACCATATATTTT. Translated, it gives CAWSLRGVGLRNTIYF.

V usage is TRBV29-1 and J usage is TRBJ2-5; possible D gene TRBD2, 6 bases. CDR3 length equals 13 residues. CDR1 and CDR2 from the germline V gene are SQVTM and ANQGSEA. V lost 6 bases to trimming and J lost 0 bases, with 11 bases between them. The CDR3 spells CSVGGRNQETQYF. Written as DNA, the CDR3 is TGCAGCGTCGGAGGGCGGAACCAAGAGACCCAGTACTTC.

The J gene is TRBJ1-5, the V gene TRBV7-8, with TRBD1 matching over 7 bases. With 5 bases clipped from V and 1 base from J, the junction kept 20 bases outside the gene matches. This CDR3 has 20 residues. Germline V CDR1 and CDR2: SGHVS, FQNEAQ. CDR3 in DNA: TGTGCCAGCAGCATCCGTGGGCCGAGGGGGCAGTTTGGGAGCAATCAGCCCCAGCATTTT. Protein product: CASSIRGPRGQFGSNQPQHF. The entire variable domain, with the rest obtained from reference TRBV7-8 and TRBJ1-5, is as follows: GAGVSQSPRYKVAKRGQDVALRCDPISGHVSLFWYQQALGQGPEFLTYFQNEAQLDKSGLPSDRFFAERPEGSVSTLKIQRTQQEDSAVYLCASSIRGPRGQFGSNQPQHFGDGTRLSIL.

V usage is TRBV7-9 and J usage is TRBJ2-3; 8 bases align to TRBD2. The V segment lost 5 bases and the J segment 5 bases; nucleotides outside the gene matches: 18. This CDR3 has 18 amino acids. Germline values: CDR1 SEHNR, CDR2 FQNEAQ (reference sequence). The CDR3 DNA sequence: TGTGCCAGCAGCCATTCTCCACGGGAGGGCCGTGGGGGAGATACGCAGTATTTT. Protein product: CASSHSPREGRGGDTQYF.

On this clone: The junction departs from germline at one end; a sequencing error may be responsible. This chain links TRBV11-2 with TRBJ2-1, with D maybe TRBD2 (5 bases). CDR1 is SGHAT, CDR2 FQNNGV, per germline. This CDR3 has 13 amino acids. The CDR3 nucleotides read TGTGCCGGCAGTGGGGAGACCTACAATGAGCAGTTCTTC. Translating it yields CAGSGETYNEQFF. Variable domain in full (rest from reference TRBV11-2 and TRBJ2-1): EAGVAQSPRYKIIEKRQSVAFWCNPISGHATLYWYQQILGQGPKLLIQFQNNGVVDDSQLPKDRFSAERLKGVDSTLKIQPAKLEDSAVYLCAGSGETYNEQFFGPGTRLTVL.

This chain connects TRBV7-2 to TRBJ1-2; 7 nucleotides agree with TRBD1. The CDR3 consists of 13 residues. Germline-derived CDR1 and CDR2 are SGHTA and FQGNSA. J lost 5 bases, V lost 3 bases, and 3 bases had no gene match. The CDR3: CASSLGRGYGYTF. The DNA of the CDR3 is TGTGCCAGCAGCTTGGGCAGGGGGTATGGCTACACCTTC.